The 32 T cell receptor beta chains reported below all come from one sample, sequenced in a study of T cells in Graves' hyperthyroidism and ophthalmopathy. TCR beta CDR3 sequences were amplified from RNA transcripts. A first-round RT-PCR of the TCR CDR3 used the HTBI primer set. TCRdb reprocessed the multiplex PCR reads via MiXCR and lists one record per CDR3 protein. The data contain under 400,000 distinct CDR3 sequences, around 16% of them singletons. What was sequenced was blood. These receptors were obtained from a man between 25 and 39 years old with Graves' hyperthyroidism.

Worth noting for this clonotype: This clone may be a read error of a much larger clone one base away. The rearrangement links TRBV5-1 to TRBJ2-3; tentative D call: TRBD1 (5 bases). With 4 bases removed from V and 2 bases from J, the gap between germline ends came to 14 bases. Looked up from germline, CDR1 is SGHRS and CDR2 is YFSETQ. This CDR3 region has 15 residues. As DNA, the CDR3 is TGCGCCAGCAGCCTACTGGACATGCCCACAGATACGCAGTATTTT. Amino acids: CASSLLDMPTDTQYF.

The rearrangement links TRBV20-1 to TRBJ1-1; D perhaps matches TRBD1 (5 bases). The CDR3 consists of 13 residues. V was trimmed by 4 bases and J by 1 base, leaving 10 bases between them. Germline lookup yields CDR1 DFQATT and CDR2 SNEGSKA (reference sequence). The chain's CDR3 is CSAKRDGNTEAFF. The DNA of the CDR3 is TGCAGTGCTAAAAGGGACGGGAACACTGAAGCTTTCTTT.

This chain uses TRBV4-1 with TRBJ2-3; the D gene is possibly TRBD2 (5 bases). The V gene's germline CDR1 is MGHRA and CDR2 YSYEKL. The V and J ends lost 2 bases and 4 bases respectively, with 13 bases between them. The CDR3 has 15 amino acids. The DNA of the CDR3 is TGCGCCAGCAGCCAAACGGACTCCCAAGCAGATACGCAGTATTTT. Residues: CASSQTDSQADTQYF.

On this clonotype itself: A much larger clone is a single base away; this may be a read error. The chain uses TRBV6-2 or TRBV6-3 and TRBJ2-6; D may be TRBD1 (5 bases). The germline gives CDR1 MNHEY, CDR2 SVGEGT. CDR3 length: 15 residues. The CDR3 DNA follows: TGTGCCAGCAGCAAACAGAGCTCTGGGGCCGACGTCCTGACTTTC. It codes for CASSKQSSGADVLTF.

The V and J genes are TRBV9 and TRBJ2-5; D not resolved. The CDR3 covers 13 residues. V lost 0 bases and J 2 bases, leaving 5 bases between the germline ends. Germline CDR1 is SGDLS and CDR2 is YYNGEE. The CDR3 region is CASSVEKQETQYF. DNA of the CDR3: TGTGCCAGCAGCGTAGAAAAACAAGAGACCCAGTACTTC. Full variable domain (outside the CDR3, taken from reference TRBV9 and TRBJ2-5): DSGVTQTPKHLITATGQRVTLRCSPRSGDLSVYWYQQSLDQGLQFLIQYYNGEERAKGNILERFSAQQFPDLHSELNLSSLELGDSALYFCASSVEKQETQYFGPGTRLLVL.

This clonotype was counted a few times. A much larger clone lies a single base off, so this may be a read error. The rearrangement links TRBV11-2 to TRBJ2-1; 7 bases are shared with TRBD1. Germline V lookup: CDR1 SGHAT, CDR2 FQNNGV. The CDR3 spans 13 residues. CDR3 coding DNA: TGTGCCAGCAGCTTACAGGGGGTCAATGATCAGTTCTTC. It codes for CASSLQGVNDQFF. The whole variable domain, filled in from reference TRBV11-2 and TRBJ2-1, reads EAGVAQSPRYKIIEKRQSVAFWCNPISGHATLYWYQQILGQGPKLLIQFQNNGVVDDSQLPKDRFSAERLKGVDSTLKIQPAKLEDSAVYLCASSLQGVNDQFFGPGTRLTVL.

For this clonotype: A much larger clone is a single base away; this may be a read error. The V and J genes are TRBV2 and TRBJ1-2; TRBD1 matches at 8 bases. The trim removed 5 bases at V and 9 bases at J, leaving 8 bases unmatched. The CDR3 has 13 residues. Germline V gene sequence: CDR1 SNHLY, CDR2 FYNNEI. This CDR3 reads CASSPRTGYSYTF. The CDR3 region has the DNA TGTGCCAGCAGTCCCAGGACAGGGTATAGCTACACCTTC. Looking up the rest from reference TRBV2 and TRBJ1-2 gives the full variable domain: EPEVTQTPSHQVTQMGQEVILRCVPISNHLYFYWYRQILGQKVEFLVSFYNNEISEKSEIFDDQFSVERPDGSNFTLKIRSTKLEDSAMYFCASSPRTGYSYTFGSGTRLTVV.

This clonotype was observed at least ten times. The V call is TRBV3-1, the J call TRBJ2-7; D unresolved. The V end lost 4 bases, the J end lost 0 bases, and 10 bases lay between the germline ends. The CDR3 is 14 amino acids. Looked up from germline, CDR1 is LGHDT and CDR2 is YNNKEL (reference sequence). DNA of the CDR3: TGTGCCAGCAGCCCCCTGCGGAGCTCCTACGAGCAGTACTTC. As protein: CASSPLRSSYEQYF.

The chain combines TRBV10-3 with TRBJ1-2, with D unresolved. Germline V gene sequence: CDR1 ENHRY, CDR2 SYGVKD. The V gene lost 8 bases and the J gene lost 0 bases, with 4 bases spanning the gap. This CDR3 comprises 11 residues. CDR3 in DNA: TGTGCCATCGGGTCTAACTATGGCTACACCTTC. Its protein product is CAIGSNYGYTF.

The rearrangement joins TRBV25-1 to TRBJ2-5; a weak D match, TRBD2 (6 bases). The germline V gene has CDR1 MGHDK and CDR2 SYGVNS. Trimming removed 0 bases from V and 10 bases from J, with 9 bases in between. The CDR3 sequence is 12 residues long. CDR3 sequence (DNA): TGTGCCAGCAGTGAATACGGCGGGGACCAGTACTTC. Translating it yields CASSEYGGDQYF.

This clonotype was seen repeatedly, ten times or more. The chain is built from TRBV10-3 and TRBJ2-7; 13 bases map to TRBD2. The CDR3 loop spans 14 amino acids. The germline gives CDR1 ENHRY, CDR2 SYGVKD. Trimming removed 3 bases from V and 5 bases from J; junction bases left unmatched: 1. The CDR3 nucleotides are TGTGCCATCAGTGATGGACTAGCGGGAGACGAGCAGTACTTC. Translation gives CAISDGLAGDEQYF.

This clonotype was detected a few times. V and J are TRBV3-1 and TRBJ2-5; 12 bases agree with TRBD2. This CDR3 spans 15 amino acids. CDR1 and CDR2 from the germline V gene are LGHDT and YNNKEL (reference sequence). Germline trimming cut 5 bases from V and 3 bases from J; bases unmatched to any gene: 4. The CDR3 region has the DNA TGTGCCAGCAGCGTCCGACTAGCGGGAGAAGAGACCCAGTACTTC. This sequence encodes CASSVRLAGEETQYF.

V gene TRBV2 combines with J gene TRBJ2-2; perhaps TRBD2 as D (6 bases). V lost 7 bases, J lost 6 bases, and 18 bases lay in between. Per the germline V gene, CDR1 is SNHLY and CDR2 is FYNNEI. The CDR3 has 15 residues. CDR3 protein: CASMSGGLDAGELFF. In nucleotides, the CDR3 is TGTGCCAGCATGAGCGGAGGGTTGGACGCCGGGGAGCTGTTTTTT.

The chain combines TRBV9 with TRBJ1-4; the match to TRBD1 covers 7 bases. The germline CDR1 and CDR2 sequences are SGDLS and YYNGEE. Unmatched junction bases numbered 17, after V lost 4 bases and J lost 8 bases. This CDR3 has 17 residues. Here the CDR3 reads CASSPRQGLWGMEKLFF. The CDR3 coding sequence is TGTGCCAGCAGCCCCCGACAGGGACTTTGGGGTATGGAAAAACTGTTTTTT. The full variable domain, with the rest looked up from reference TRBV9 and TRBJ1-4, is DSGVTQTPKHLITATGQRVTLRCSPRSGDLSVYWYQQSLDQGLQFLIQYYNGEERAKGNILERFSAQQFPDLHSELNLSSLELGDSALYFCASSPRQGLWGMEKLFFGSGTQLSVL.

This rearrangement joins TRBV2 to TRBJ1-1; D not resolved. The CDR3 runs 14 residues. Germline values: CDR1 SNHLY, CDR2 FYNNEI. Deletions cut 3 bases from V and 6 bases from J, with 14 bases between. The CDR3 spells CASSEIEEISEAFF. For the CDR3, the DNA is TGTGCCAGCAGTGAGATAGAGGAGATTTCTGAAGCTTTCTTT. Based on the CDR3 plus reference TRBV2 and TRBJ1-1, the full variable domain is EPEVTQTPSHQVTQMGQEVILRCVPISNHLYFYWYRQILGQKVEFLVSFYNNEISEKSEIFDDQFSVERPDGSNFTLKIRSTKLEDSAMYFCASSEIEEISEAFFGQGTRLTVV.

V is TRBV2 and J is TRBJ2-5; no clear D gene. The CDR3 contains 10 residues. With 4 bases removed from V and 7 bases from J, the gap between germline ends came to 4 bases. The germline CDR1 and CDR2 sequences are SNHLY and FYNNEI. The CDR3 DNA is TGTGCCAGCAGTGGAGGGACCCAGTACTTC. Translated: CASSGGTQYF. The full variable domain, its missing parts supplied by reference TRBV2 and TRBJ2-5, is EPEVTQTPSHQVTQMGQEVILRCVPISNHLYFYWYRQILGQKVEFLVSFYNNEISEKSEIFDDQFSVERPDGSNFTLKIRSTKLEDSAMYFCASSGGTQYFGPGTRLLVL.

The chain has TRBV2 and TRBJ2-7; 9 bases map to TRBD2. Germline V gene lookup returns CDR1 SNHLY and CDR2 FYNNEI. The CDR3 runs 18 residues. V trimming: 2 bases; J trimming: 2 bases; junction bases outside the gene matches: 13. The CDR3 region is CASSEFRSSGIRTYEQYF. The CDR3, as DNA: TGTGCCAGCAGTGAATTTAGGTCTAGCGGGATCCGAACCTACGAGCAGTACTTC.

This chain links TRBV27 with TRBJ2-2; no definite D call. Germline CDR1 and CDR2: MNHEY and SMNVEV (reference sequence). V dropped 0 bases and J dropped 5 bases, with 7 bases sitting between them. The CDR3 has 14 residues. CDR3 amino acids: CASSLSPETGELFF. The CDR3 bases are TGTGCCAGCAGTTTATCCCCAGAGACCGGGGAGCTGTTTTTT.

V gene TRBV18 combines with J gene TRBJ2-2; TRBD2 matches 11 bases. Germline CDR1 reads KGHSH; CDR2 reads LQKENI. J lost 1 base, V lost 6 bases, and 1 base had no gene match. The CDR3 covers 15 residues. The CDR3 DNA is TGTGCCAGCTCTACTAGCGGGGGGAACACCGGGGAGCTGTTTTTT. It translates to CASSTSGGNTGELFF.

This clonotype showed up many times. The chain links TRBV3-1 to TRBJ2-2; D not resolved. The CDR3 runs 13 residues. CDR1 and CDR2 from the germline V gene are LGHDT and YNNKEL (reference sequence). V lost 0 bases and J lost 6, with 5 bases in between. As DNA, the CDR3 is TGTGCCAGCAGCCAAGAGTTGTCCGGGGAGCTGTTTTTT. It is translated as CASSQELSGELFF.

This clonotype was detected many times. CDR3 residues: CASSFIPGTGPYNEQFF. The CDR3 DNA reads TGTGCCAGCAGCTTTATACCGGGGACAGGTCCCTACAATGAGCAGTTCTTC. The chain carries TRBV11-2 and TRBJ2-1; 8 nucleotides align to TRBD1. This CDR3 spans 17 amino acids. The germline V gene encodes CDR1 SGHAT and CDR2 FQNNGV. V shed 3 bases, J shed 2 bases, and the junction held 9 bases outside the gene matches.

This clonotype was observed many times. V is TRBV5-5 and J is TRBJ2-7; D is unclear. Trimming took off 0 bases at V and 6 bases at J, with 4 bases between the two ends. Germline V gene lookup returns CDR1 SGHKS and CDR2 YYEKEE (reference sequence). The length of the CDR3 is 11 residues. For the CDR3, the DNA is TGTGCCAGCAGCTTGGGCCGCGAGCAGTACTTC. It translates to CASSLGREQYF.

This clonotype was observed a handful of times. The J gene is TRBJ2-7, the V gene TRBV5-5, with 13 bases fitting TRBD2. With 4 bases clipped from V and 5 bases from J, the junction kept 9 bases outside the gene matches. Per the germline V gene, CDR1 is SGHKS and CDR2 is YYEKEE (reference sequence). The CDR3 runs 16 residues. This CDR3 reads CASSLGGTSGIDEQYF. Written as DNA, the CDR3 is TGTGCCAGCAGCCTCGGAGGGACTAGCGGGATTGACGAGCAGTACTTC.

The CDR3 reads CASSSQRQETQYF. The DNA for the CDR3 is TGTGCCAGCAGCTCGCAGAGGCAAGAGACCCAGTACTTC. The V call is TRBV11-3, the J call TRBJ2-5; no firm D call. This CDR3 contains 13 residues. The ends were cut back, 4 bases at V and 2 bases at J, with 8 bases in the middle. Germline lookup yields CDR1 SGHNT and CDR2 YENEEA. The full variable domain, its missing parts supplied by reference TRBV11-3 and TRBJ2-5, is EAGVVQSPRYKIIEKKQPVAFWCNPISGHNTLYWYLQNLGQGPELLIRYENEEAVDDSQLPKDRFSAERLKGVDSTLKIQPAELGDSAVYLCASSSQRQETQYFGPGTRLLVL.

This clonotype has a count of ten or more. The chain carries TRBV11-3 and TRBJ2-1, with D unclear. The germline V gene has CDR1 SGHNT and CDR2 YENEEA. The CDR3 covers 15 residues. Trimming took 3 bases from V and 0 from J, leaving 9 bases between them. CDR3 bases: TGTGCCAGCAGCTTTTCCCCCGGCTCCTACAATGAGCAGTTCTTC. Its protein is CASSFSPGSYNEQFF.

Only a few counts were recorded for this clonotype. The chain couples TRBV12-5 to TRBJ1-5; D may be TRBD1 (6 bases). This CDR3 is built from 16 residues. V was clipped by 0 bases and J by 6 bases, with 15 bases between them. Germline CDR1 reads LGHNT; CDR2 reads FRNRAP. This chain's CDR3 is CASGLVGGGSGQPQHF. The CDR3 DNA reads TGTGCTAGTGGTTTGGTGGGCGGGGGCTCCGGTCAGCCCCAGCATTTT.

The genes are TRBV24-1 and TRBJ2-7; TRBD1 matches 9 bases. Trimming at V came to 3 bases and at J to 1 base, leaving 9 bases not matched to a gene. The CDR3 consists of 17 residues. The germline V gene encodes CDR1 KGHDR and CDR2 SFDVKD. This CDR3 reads CATSDPRDRVSSYEQYF. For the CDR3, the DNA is TGTGCCACCAGTGATCCCAGGGACAGGGTATCTTCCTACGAGCAGTACTTC.

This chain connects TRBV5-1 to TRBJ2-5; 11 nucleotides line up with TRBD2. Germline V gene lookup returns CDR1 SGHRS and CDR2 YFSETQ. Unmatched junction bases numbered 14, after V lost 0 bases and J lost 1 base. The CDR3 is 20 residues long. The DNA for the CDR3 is TGCGCCAGCAGCTTGGCCCCTGGTTCCGGGGGGACTAGCGGCCAAGAGACCCAGTACTTC. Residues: CASSLAPGSGGTSGQETQYF. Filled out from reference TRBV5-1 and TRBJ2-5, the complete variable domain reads KAGVTQTPRYLIKTRGQQVTLSCSPISGHRSVSWYQQTPGQGLQFLFEYFSETQRNKGNFPGRFSGRQFSNSRSEMNVSTLELGDSALYLCASSLAPGSGGTSGQETQYFGPGTRLLVL.

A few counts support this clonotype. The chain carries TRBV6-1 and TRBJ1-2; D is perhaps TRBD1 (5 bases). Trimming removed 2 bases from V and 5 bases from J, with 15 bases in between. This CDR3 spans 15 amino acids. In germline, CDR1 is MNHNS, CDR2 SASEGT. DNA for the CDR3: TGTGCCAGCAGTGAATTACCGGGGCGCGGGTATGGCTACACCTTC. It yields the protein CASSELPGRGYGYTF.

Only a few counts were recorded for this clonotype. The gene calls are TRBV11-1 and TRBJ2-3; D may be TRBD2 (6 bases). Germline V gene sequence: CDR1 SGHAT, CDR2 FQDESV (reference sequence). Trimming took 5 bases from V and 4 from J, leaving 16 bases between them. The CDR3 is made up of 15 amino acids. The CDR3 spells CASSQYGGPADTQYF. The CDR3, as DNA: TGTGCCAGCAGCCAGTACGGAGGGCCGGCAGATACGCAGTATTTT.

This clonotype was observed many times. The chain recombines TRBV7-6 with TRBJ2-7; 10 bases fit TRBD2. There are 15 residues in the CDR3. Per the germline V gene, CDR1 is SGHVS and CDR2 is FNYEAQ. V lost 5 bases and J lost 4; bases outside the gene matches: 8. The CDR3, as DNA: TGTGCCAGCAGCGCGGCGCCTAGCGGGAGATACGAGCAGTACTTC. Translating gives CASSAAPSGRYEQYF.

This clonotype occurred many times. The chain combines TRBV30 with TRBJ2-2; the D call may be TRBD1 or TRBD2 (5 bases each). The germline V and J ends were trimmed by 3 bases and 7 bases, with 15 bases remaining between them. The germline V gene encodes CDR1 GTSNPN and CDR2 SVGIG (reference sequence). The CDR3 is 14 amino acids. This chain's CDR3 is CAWRLGPTYGELFF. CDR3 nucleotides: TGTGCCTGGAGGCTGGGACCAACTTACGGGGAGCTGTTTTTT.